Described below is a single TCR beta chain sequence and its context. The data are from a study of beta chain features in type 1 diabetes. Expressed TCRB transcripts were sequenced after all isolated RNA was converted to cDNA. Sequencing was performed with immunoSEQ multiplex PCR; in TCRdb, only in-frame clones are kept and a portion is missing. Of roughly 42,000 clones listed, 50% are singletons. Trimming removed 5 bases from V and 1 base from J; junction bases left unmatched: 15. This CDR3 contains 18 residues. Germline CDR1 reads SEHNR; CDR2 reads FQNEAQ (reference sequence). This chain joins TRBV7-9 and TRBJ2-7; 9 positions match TRBD1. The TCR comes from a woman in her twenties or thirties in good health. What was sequenced was stem cell memory CD4+ T cells from blood. CDR3 region: CASSQPGTGFTLSYEQYF. The CDR3, as DNA: TGTGCCAGCAGCCAGCCAGGGACAGGGTTTACCCTGTCCTACGAGCAGTACTTC.